This T cell receptor (beta chain) was captured by sequencing in a study of blood T cell repertoires in COVID-19 (dated by TCRdb to 2020 to 2022). Concerning the study at large: The collaborator samples originated in the United States, Italy and Spain and spanned the acute and convalescent phases of COVID-19. The material from the prospective study consisted of cDNA or gDNA derived from T cells, B-cell-depleted T cells, or PBMCs. The dataset comprised deeply sampled blood TCRbeta repertoires from subjects exposed to, actively infected with, or recovered from COVID-19. The repertoires were released in a freely available public database meant as a resource for research on the immune response to SARS-CoV-2. Samples came from the ongoing ImmuneRACE study (first 160 participants) plus 1,254 subjects from 6 global collaborators. The sample metadata nearly always contained a de-identified subject ID, COVID-19 status, age in years and sex. Where available, HLA class I and class II types were obtained from metadata supplied by the sample provider rather than from assay-based typing.

Broader findings and caveats from the paper: How much clinical and demographic metadata was included differed by source and by participant, and the metadata was provided uncurated.

In the germline V gene (reference sequence), CDR1 corresponds to MNHNY and CDR2 to SVGAGI. The CDR3 numbers 14 residues from cysteine through phenylalanine. Only the CDR3 DNA stays, 42 bases, in frame from base 1. Trimmed from V: 6 bases; trimmed from J: 2 bases; junction bases lacking a gene match: 3. The immunoSEQ Assay, a bias-controlled multiplex PCR, was used to amplify TCRbeta CDR3 regions from genomic DNA. On the study's bioinformatics: Nucleated cell counts per sample were estimated from amplification of reference gene primers within the assay. To quantify the absolute abundance of each unique TCRbeta CDR3 rearrangement, sequence reads were collapsed and filtered. For each sample, productive Simpson clonality was calculated as the square root of Simpson's diversity index over productive rearrangements. TCRdb's version of the immuneACCESS table is confined to in-frame rearrangements and falls short of the full clone set. An unresolved V gene accounts for under half of the shortfall where checked; the remainder is of unknown origin. The V and J calls and clone size are taken from that table; D and trimming were inferred from the DNA. For this sample the table gives around 300,000 clones, of which roughly 90% were detected only once. The ten largest clonotypes hold more than 2% of the sample.

Collaborating institutions collected whole blood in K2EDTA tubes following their own protocols. For TCRbeta analysis, collaborators shipped samples as frozen whole blood, isolated PBMCs, or DNA extracted from either of those sample types. Of note for this clone: Its binding antigen is unknown. No much larger clone is present one base from it, and per-base qualities are unavailable.

The sequence is built from TRBV6-6 and TRBJ1-4, and 7 junction bases match TRBD1. The receptor's source is a man younger than 35 with active or convalescent COVID-19. What was sequenced was peripheral blood. The nucleotide sequence is given as TGTGCCAGCAGAGACAGGGTTACTAATGAAAAACTGTTTTTT. Its translation reads: CASRDRVTNEKLFF.